The 20 T cell receptor beta chains given below trace back to one sample, sequenced in a study of T cell responses to AZD1222 COVID-19 vaccine. The table came from immunoSEQ multiplex PCR; TCRdb's copy has only in-frame clones and leaves some out. The sample carries 110,000 to 150,000 clones, around 92% recorded once. Source: peripheral blood, taken 28 days after the second AZD1222 dose. The receptors derive from an adult who received the AZD1222 COVID-19 vaccine.

The chain links TRBV7-8 to TRBJ1-5, with D possibly matching TRBD1 (5 bases). Germline lookup yields CDR1 SGHVS and CDR2 FQNEAQ. Trimming cost V 2 bases and J 9 bases, with 14 bases left between them. CDR3 length: 14 amino acids. The CDR3 loop is CASSLRDGERPQHF. The CDR3 DNA reads TGTGCCAGCAGCTTAAGGGACGGCGAGCGGCCCCAGCATTTT.

The chain couples TRBV7-8 to TRBJ1-3; 7 bases align to TRBD1. Per the germline V gene, CDR1 is SGHVS and CDR2 is FQNEAQ. This CDR3 region has 14 residues. Trimming at V came to 6 bases and at J to 4 bases, leaving 6 bases not matched to a gene. CDR3 sequence (DNA): TGTGCCAGCAGTAACAGGGGAGCAGGAAACACCATATATTTT. Translated, it gives CASSNRGAGNTIYF.

The chain has TRBV6-5 and TRBJ1-1, with D possibly matching TRBD1 (6 bases). Trimming stripped 7 bases from V and 3 bases from J, with 12 bases between. The CDR3 spans 13 residues. Per germline, CDR1 MNHEY and CDR2 SVGAGI. The CDR3 nucleotides are TGTGCCAGCAAATACAGGGTAGACACTGAAGCTTTCTTT. Translation: CASKYRVDTEAFF.

The chain links TRBV27 to TRBJ2-1, with 16 bases aligning to TRBD2. Germline V gene sequence: CDR1 MNHEY, CDR2 SMNVEV (reference sequence). J lost 7 bases, V lost 5 bases, and 2 bases had no gene match. The CDR3 totals 15 residues. CDR3 loop: CASSPGLAGGNEQFF. In nucleotides, the CDR3 is TGTGCCAGCAGTCCGGGACTAGCGGGAGGGAATGAGCAGTTCTTC.

The V call is TRBV5-1, the J call TRBJ2-2; D gene uncertain. V gave up 3 bases and J gave up 4 bases, with 10 bases separating them. The germline gives CDR1 SGHRS, CDR2 YFSETQ. The CDR3 runs 14 residues. The CDR3 reads CASSSLGSTGELFF. The CDR3, as DNA: TGCGCCAGCAGCTCGTTAGGGTCCACCGGGGAGCTGTTTTTT.

This rearrangement joins TRBV28 to TRBJ1-1, with 9 bases identical to TRBD1. The CDR3 contains 13 residues. CDR1 and CDR2 from the germline V gene are MDHEN and SYDVKM. With V trimmed by 6 bases and J by 3 bases, 2 bases remained unmatched. The CDR3 bases are TGTGCCAGCAGGGGGACAGGGTACACTGAAGCTTTCTTT. Protein sequence: CASRGTGYTEAFF.

The V and J genes are TRBV7-7 and TRBJ2-2; D is undetermined. Trimming shortened V by 7 bases and J by 5 bases, and 17 bases separated the two germline ends. Germline assignment: CDR1 SSHAT and CDR2 FNYEAQ (reference sequence). The CDR3 extends over 15 amino acids. The CDR3 is CASTPQPSGTGELFF. In nucleotides, the CDR3 is TGTGCCAGCACCCCCCAGCCCTCTGGGACCGGGGAGCTGTTTTTT. The entire variable domain, with the rest obtained from reference TRBV7-7 and TRBJ2-2, is as follows: GAGVSQSPRYKVTKRGQDVTLRCDPISSHATLYWYQQALGQGPEFLTYFNYEAQPDKSGLPSDRFSAERPEGSISTLTIQRTEQRDSAMYRCASTPQPSGTGELFFGEGSRLTVL.

The chain recombines TRBV7-9 with TRBJ1-3, with 7 bases fitting TRBD1. Germline V gene sequence: CDR1 SEHNR, CDR2 FQNEAQ (reference sequence). The CDR3 consists of 16 residues. Trimming took 4 bases from V and 1 from J; bases not matched to a gene: 7. CDR3 sequence reads: CASSSYGTASGNTIYF. In DNA, the CDR3 is TGTGCCAGCAGCTCCTACGGGACAGCGTCTGGAAACACCATATATTTT.

CDR3 sequence reads: CASSQDRGTESNYGYTF. In DNA, the CDR3 is TGCGCCAGCAGCCAAGATCGAGGGACCGAATCTAACTATGGCTACACCTTC. The chain carries TRBV4-1 and TRBJ1-2; D possibly corresponds to TRBD1 (5 bases). The CDR3 totals 17 residues. Germline-derived CDR1 and CDR2 are MGHRA and YSYEKL. V lost 0 bases and J lost 0, with 14 bases in between.

The chain carries TRBV6-6 and TRBJ1-1, with TRBD1 identical over 9 bases. The CDR3 is 13 amino acids. Germline CDR1 reads MNHNY; CDR2 reads SVGAGI (reference sequence). The J segment lost 4 bases and the V segment lost 11 bases, leaving 8 bases of the junction unmatched. In DNA, the CDR3 is TGTGCCGAGAAGGAGACAGGGGGCACTGAAGCTTTCTTT. It is translated as CAEKETGGTEAFF.

The chain carries TRBV4-1 and TRBJ1-5, with D maybe TRBD1 (6 bases). Germline CDR1 MGHRA, CDR2 YSYEKL. Trimming removed 3 bases from V and 6 bases from J, with 18 bases in between. CDR3 size: 16 residues. CDR3 nucleotide sequence: TGCGCCAGCAGCCAGGCCGTACAGGGAACCCTTCAGCCCCAGCATTTT. It encodes CASSQAVQGTLQPQHF.

This chain uses TRBV25-1 with TRBJ1-2; 8 bases match TRBD1. The CDR3 covers 14 residues. Germline loops: CDR1 MGHDK, CDR2 SYGVNS. Unmatched junction bases numbered 5, after V lost 4 bases and J lost 4 bases. The CDR3 coding sequence is TGTGCCAGCAGTGGGTCGGGACAGGCCTATGGCTACACCTTC. It translates to CASSGSGQAYGYTF.

The V call is TRBV7-7, the J call TRBJ2-7; tentative D call: TRBD1 (6 bases). This CDR3 is built from 19 residues. Germline V gives CDR1 SSHAT, CDR2 FNYEAQ (reference sequence). V was shortened by 5 bases and J by 4 bases, with 30 bases between the two germline ends. The CDR3, as DNA: TGTGCCAGCAGCCCTACAGGGTTTCCTAGCCGTAAATTCCAATACGAGCAGTACTTC. It encodes CASSPTGFPSRKFQYEQYF.

The rearrangement uses TRBV30 and TRBJ1-2; 10 nucleotides align to TRBD1. V trimming: 2 bases; J trimming: 4 bases; junction bases outside the gene matches: 1. This CDR3 is 13 amino acids long. CDR1 and CDR2 from the germline V gene are GTSNPN and SVGIG (reference sequence). Here the CDR3 reads CAWSRDRGYGYTF. The CDR3 region has the DNA TGTGCCTGGAGTCGGGACAGGGGCTATGGCTACACCTTC.

The chain couples TRBV5-4 to TRBJ2-1; TRBD1 aligns across 7 bases. This CDR3 comprises 17 residues. With V trimmed by 3 bases and J by 6 bases, 15 bases remained unmatched. Germline V gene sequence: CDR1 SGHNT, CDR2 YYREEE (reference sequence). The CDR3 DNA reads as TGTGCCAGCAGCTCCGGGCCAGGGGGAAGTATCGTCAATGAGCAGTTCTTC. Amino acids: CASSSGPGGSIVNEQFF.

This clone has just one count. This rearrangement joins TRBV29-1 to TRBJ2-7; 10 bases agree with TRBD1. The V segment lost 5 bases and the J segment 6 bases; nucleotides outside the gene matches: 7. This CDR3 has 13 residues. Per germline, CDR1 SQVTM and CDR2 ANQGSEA. The CDR3 DNA follows: TGCAGCGTTTCCGGGACAGGGGATGGCGAGCAGTACTTC. This codes for CSVSGTGDGEQYF.

The J gene is TRBJ2-1, the V gene TRBV3-1 (or the pseudogene TRBV3-2); TRBD2 matches at 12 bases. V lost 5 bases, J lost 8 bases, and 4 bases stayed unmatched. The CDR3 spans 14 residues. Germline CDR1 and CDR2: LGHDT and YNNKEL (reference sequence). CDR3 region: CASSETSGSYEQFF. In DNA, the CDR3 is TGTGCCAGCAGCGAGACTAGCGGGAGCTATGAGCAGTTCTTC.

The V call is TRBV27, the J call TRBJ2-5, with D perhaps matching TRBD1 (6 bases). In germline, CDR1 is MNHEY, CDR2 SMNVEV (reference sequence). V was cut by 4 bases and J by 3 bases, with 9 bases left in between. CDR3 length equals 13 residues. CDR3 in amino acids: CASSSTGEETQYF. The CDR3 DNA follows: TGTGCCAGCAGTTCGACAGGAGAAGAGACCCAGTACTTC.

The chain recombines TRBV7-9 with TRBJ2-7, with 9 bases that match TRBD1. Unmatched junction bases numbered 13, after V lost 6 bases and J lost 4 bases. Germline values: CDR1 SEHNR, CDR2 FQNEAQ (reference sequence). This CDR3 is built from 16 residues. The CDR3 DNA is TGTGCCAGCAGTCCAACCCCGGGACAGGGTCCGTACGAGCAGTACTTC. Translation gives CASSPTPGQGPYEQYF. The whole variable domain, filled in from reference TRBV7-9 and TRBJ2-7, reads DTGVSQNPRHKITKRGQNVTFRCDPISEHNRLYWYRQTLGQGPEFLTYFQNEAQLEKSRLLSDRFSAERPKGSFSTLEIQRTEQGDSAMYLCASSPTPGQGPYEQYFGPGTRLTVT.

The chain combines TRBV9 with TRBJ1-1; D uncertain. Germline-derived CDR1 and CDR2 are SGDLS and YYNGEE. This CDR3 has 13 amino acids. V lost 4 bases to trimming and J lost 1 base, with 8 bases between them. As DNA, the CDR3 is TGTGCCAGCAGCCAGGAACCGAACACTGAAGCTTTCTTT. It specifies CASSQEPNTEAFF.